This passage covers 17 T cell receptor beta chains from one sample sequenced in a study of long-term antiretroviral therapy in people with HIV. The authors ran the immunoSEQ assay, v3.0, at survey level. Repertoires were generated with immunoSEQ multiplex PCR, while TCRdb's copy carries only in-frame clones and drops some. The sample has some 20,000 clones; roughly 84% are singletons. The sequencing here drew on unsorted PBMCs, taken 1.2 years after starting antiretroviral therapy. These receptors were obtained from a woman between 40 and 50 years old with HIV.

This rearrangement joins TRBV15 to TRBJ2-5, with 8 bases lining up with TRBD1. V lost 0 bases and J lost 1; bases outside the gene matches: 1. The length of the CDR3 is 15 residues. The V gene's germline CDR1 is LNHNV and CDR2 YYDKDF (reference sequence). CDR3 sequence: CATSREDRVQETQYF. For the CDR3, the DNA is TGTGCCACCAGCAGAGAGGACAGGGTCCAAGAGACCCAGTACTTC.

The J gene is TRBJ2-1, the V gene TRBV5-4, with D hard to call. Germline CDR1 is SGHNT and CDR2 is YYREEE (reference sequence). The CDR3 contains 13 residues. V was shortened by 5 bases and J by 0 bases, with 6 bases between the two germline ends. CDR3 nucleotides: TGTGCCAGCAGGGAGTACTCCTACAATGAGCAGTTCTTC. Its translation: CASREYSYNEQFF. Supplemented by reference TRBV5-4 and TRBJ2-1, the full variable domain reads ETGVTQSPTHLIKTRGQQVTLRCSSQSGHNTVSWYQQALGQGPQFIFQYYREEENGRGNFPPRFSGLQFPNYSSELNVNALELDDSALYLCASREYSYNEQFFGPGTRLTVL.

The chain couples TRBV27 to TRBJ2-3; no definite D call. CDR1 and CDR2 from the germline V gene are MNHEY and SMNVEV (reference sequence). V was trimmed by 5 bases and J by 5 bases, leaving 11 bases between them. CDR3 length equals 13 residues. The CDR3 DNA reads as TGTGCCAGCAGTCACTTCGTGGGAGATACGCAGTATTTT. Translation: CASSHFVGDTQYF.

This rearrangement joins TRBV4-1 to TRBJ2-1; the D gene is possibly TRBD2 (6 bases). CDR3 length: 20 residues. The ends were cut back, 3 bases at V and 10 bases at J, with 34 bases in the middle. The germline V gene has CDR1 MGHRA and CDR2 YSYEKL. CDR3 nucleotide sequence: TGCGCCAGCAGCCACCTAACCGGGCGGGGCAAAGGGACCGATCCAGGGGAGCAGTTCTTC. Its protein is CASSHLTGRGKGTDPGEQFF.

The chain carries TRBV21-1 and TRBJ1-1; TRBD1, the D gene given by the table, was not confirmed from the DNA. TRBV21-1 is termed a pseudogene. The CDR3 has 14 residues. The CDR3 coding sequence is TGTGCCCAGCAGGGGGACAGGGAGAACACTGAAGCTTTCTTT. Its translation: CAQQGDRENTEAFF.

This chain's CDR3 is CASYRAGANVLTF. The CDR3 DNA follows: TGTGCCAGTTACAGGGCTGGGGCCAACGTCCTGACTTTC. The V and J genes are TRBV6-5 and TRBJ2-6; D possibly corresponds to TRBD1 (6 bases). Germline-derived CDR1 and CDR2 are MNHEY and SVGAGI. The CDR3 sequence is 13 residues long. The V gene lost 9 bases and the J gene lost 2 bases, with 8 bases spanning the gap.

CDR3 residues: CASSTGLEDTQYF. In nucleotides, the CDR3 is TGCGCCAGCAGCACGGGACTTGAGGATACGCAGTATTTT. The chain employs TRBV5-1 and TRBJ2-3; tentatively, D is TRBD2 (6 bases). Germline V CDR1 and CDR2: SGHRS, YFSETQ. Trimming removed 4 bases at V and 6 bases at J, with 12 bases between. The CDR3 totals 13 residues.

The chain uses TRBV18 and TRBJ1-2, with D perhaps TRBD1 (6 bases). CDR1 is KGHSH, CDR2 LQKENI, per germline. The CDR3 is 13 residues long. Trimming left V 2 bases short and J 7 bases short, with 11 bases between. CDR3: CASSPNRDTGYTF. In nucleotides, the CDR3 is TGTGCCAGCTCACCAAACAGGGATACTGGCTACACCTTC.

The chain uses TRBV5-5 and TRBJ1-1, with D unclear. CDR1 is SGHKS and CDR2 is YYEKEE in the germline V gene (reference sequence). Trimming stripped 3 bases from V and 0 bases from J, with 9 bases between. The CDR3 length is 14 residues. The CDR3 loop reads CASSYAWVNTEAFF. As DNA, the CDR3 is TGTGCCAGCAGCTACGCATGGGTGAACACTGAAGCTTTCTTT.

The chain couples TRBV7-3 to TRBJ2-2; TRBD2 might be the D (6 bases). V was cut by 3 bases and J by 4 bases, with 9 bases left in between. The CDR3 runs 14 residues. Germline assignment: CDR1 SGHTA and CDR2 FQGTGA. CDR3 residues: CASSLAGITGELFF. For the CDR3, the DNA is TGTGCCAGCAGCTTGGCGGGGATCACCGGGGAGCTGTTTTTT.

The chain couples TRBV28 to TRBJ1-4; D perhaps matches TRBD1 (5 bases). The ends were cut back, 6 bases at V and 8 bases at J, with 22 bases in the middle. Per the germline V gene, CDR1 is MDHEN and CDR2 is SYDVKM. CDR3 length: 16 residues. This chain's CDR3 is CASSGLGGSGREKLFF. The CDR3 bases are TGTGCCAGCAGCGGCCTGGGGGGAAGTGGGAGGGAAAAACTGTTTTTT.

The gene calls are TRBV19 and TRBJ1-5; D remains unclear. V was trimmed by 7 bases and J by 0 bases, leaving 13 bases between them. The CDR3 has 15 amino acids. CDR1 is LNHDA, CDR2 SQIVND, per germline (reference sequence). The CDR3 region is CASTPGSYSNQPQHF. CDR3 DNA sequence: TGTGCCAGTACCCCGGGGAGCTATAGCAATCAGCCCCAGCATTTT.

V usage is TRBV5-1 and J usage is TRBJ1-2; tentative D call: TRBD1 (6 bases). The CDR3 sequence is 14 residues long. Germline CDR1 SGHRS, CDR2 YFSETQ. V lost 1 base to trimming and J lost 5 bases, with 12 bases between them. The CDR3 here is CASSLSGAIYGYTF. The CDR3 DNA reads TGCGCCAGCAGCTTGTCAGGGGCGATATATGGCTACACCTTC.

The chain joins TRBV14 to TRBJ2-5; a weak D match, TRBD2 (5 bases). Per the germline V gene, CDR1 is SGHDN and CDR2 is FVKESK. V was clipped by 4 bases and J by 1 base, with 19 bases between them. CDR3 length equals 17 residues. CDR3 DNA: TGTGCCAGCAGCCTACAGCGGCGCAGACAACGCCAAGAGACCCAGTACTTC. Encoded protein: CASSLQRRRQRQETQYF.

On this clone: The limits of the CDR3 on the DNA are not certain, so only TCRdb's listed CDR3 is given. The chain joins TRBV4-3 to TRBJ2-3; the table's D call of TRBD2 was not tested on the DNA. Germline V gene lookup returns CDR1 LGHNA and CDR2 YSLEER. Both ends counted, the CDR3 spans 17 residues. CDR3 region: CASSQVGEGTSGSREYF.

The chain links TRBV7-9 to TRBJ1-1; D remains unclear. The germline V gene has CDR1 SEHNR and CDR2 FQNEAQ (reference sequence). V dropped 1 base and J dropped 4 bases, with 10 bases sitting between them. This CDR3 is 14 amino acids long. CDR3 residues: CASSLGIGPTEAFF. CDR3 sequence (DNA): TGTGCCAGCAGCTTAGGAATCGGGCCCACTGAAGCTTTCTTT.

The chain employs TRBV14 and TRBJ2-5, with 9 bases aligning to TRBD1. The junction had 3 bases not matched to a gene; V was cut back by 4 bases and J by 0 bases. The CDR3 spans 15 residues. Looked up from germline, CDR1 is SGHDN and CDR2 is FVKESK. The CDR3 spells CASSLRDRDQETQYF. CDR3 bases: TGTGCCAGCAGCCTCCGGGACAGGGACCAAGAGACCCAGTACTTC.